This T cell receptor beta chain was found in a study of neoadjuvant nivolumab and ipilimumab in lung cancer. V was clipped by 3 bases and J by 5 bases, with 10 bases between them. Germline CDR1 SQVTM, CDR2 ANQGSEA. CDR3 length equals 13 residues. The table came from immunoSEQ multiplex PCR; TCRdb's copy has only in-frame clones and leaves some out. This sample has about 9,700 clones, with over 60% found just once. The study's findings and limits: TCR richness and clonality were higher in tumors than adjacent uninvolved lung. From pretherapy to surgery, tumor richness and clonality rose with dual therapy. A small number of samples were TCR sequenced.

Remarks on this clone: The antigen is not known.

The TCR sequence derives from an adult with non-small cell lung cancer. Some clones in this sample may be carry-over from other donors' samples. Material: tumor tissue, obtained after neoadjuvant nivolumab, alone or with ipilimumab, at or shortly before surgery. The chain joins TRBV29-1 to TRBJ2-2, with TRBD1 as a possible D gene (6 bases). CDR3 in DNA: TGCAGCGTTGAGAAGGGGGTAACCGGGGAGCTGTTTTTT. Translated, it gives CSVEKGVTGELFF.